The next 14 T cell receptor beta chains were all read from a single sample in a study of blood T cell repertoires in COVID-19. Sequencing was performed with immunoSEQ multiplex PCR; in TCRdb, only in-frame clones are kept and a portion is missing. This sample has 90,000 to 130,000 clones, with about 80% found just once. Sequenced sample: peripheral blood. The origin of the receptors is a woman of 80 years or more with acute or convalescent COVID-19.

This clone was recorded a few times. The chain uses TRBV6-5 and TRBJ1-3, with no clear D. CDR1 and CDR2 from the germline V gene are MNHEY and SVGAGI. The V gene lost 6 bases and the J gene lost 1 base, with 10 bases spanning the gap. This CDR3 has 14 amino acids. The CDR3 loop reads CASRYRRSGNTIYF. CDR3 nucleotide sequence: TGTGCCAGCAGGTATAGGAGATCTGGAAACACCATATATTTT.

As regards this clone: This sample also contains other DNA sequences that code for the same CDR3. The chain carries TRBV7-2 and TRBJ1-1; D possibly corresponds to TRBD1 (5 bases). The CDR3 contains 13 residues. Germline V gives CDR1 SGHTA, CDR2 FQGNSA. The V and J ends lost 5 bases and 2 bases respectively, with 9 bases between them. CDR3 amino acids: CASSTQGNTEAFF. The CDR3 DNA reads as TGTGCCAGCAGCACCCAGGGAAACACTGAAGCTTTCTTT.

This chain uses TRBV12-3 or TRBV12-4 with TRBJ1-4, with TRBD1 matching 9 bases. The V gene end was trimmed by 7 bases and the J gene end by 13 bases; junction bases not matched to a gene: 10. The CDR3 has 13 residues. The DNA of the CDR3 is TGTGCCAGCAACCGACAGGGGGGAGGAAGACTGTTTTTT. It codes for CASNRQGGGRLFF.

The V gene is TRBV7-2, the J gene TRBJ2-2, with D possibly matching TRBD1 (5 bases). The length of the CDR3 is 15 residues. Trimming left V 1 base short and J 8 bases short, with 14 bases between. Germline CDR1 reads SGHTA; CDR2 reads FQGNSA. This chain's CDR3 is CASSLVGAAGGELFF. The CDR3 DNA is TGTGCCAGCAGCTTAGTTGGGGCCGCTGGGGGGGAGCTGTTTTTT.

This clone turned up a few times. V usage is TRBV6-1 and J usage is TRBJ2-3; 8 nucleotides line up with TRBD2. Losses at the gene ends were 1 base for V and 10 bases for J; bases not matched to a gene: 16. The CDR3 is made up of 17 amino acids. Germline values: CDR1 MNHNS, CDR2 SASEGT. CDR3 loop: CASSEGTGGASRVAQYF. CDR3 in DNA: TGTGCCAGCAGTGAAGGGACGGGAGGGGCCTCAAGGGTTGCGCAGTATTTT.

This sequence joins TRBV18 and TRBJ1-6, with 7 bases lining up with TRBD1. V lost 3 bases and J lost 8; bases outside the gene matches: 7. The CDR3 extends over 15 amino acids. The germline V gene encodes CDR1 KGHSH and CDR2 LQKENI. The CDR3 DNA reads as TGTGCCAGCTCACCGACAGGGCTATTGGATTCACCCCTCCACTTT. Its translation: CASSPTGLLDSPLHF.

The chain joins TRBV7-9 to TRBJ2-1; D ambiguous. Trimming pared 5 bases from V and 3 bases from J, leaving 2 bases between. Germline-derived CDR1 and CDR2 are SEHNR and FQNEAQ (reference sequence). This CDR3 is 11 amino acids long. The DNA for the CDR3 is TGTGCCAGCAGCCACTACAATGAGCAGTTCTTC. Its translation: CASSHYNEQFF.

CDR3 coding DNA: TGCGCCAGCAGCCCCGTTAACGAGCAGTACTTC. Its protein is CASSPVNEQYF. This rearrangement joins TRBV10-2 to TRBJ2-7; D call uncertain. The CDR3 extends over 11 amino acids. The germline V and J ends were trimmed by 6 bases and 5 bases, with 8 bases remaining between them. Germline V lookup: CDR1 WSHSY, CDR2 SAAADI.

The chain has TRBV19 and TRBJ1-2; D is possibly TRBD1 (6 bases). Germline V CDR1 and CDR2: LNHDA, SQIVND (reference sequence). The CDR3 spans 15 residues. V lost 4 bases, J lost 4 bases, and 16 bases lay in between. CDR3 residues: CASSTLGGRSYGYTF. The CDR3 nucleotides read TGTGCCAGTAGTACCCTGGGGGGGCGTAGCTATGGCTACACCTTC. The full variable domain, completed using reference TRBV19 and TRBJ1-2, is DGGITQSPKYLFRKEGQNVTLSCEQNLNHDAMYWYRQDPGQGLRLIYYSQIVNDFQKGDIAEGYSVSREKKESFPLTVTSAQKNPTAFYLCASSTLGGRSYGYTFGSGTRLTVV.

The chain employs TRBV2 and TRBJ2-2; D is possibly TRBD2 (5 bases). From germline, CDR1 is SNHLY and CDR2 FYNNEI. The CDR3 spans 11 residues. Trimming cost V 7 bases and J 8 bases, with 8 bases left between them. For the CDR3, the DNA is TGTGCCAGCAATGCGGGTGGGGAGCTGTTTTTT. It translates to CASNAGGELFF.

The CDR3 sequence: CASSGPWTSQETQYF. CDR3 nucleotides: TGTGCCAGCAGCGGCCCCTGGACTTCCCAAGAGACCCAGTACTTC. V usage is TRBV6-5 and J usage is TRBJ2-5; TRBD2 is a possible D gene (5 bases). With 6 bases removed from V and 1 base from J, the gap between germline ends came to 15 bases. The CDR3 spans 15 residues. From germline, CDR1 is MNHEY and CDR2 SVGAGI.

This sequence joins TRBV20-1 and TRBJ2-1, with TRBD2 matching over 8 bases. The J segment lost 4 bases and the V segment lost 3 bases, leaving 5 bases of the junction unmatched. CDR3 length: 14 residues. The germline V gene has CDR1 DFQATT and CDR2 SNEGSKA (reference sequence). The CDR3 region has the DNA TGCAGTGCTAGTAGCGGGGCTATTTACAATGAGCAGTTCTTC. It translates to CSASSGAIYNEQFF.

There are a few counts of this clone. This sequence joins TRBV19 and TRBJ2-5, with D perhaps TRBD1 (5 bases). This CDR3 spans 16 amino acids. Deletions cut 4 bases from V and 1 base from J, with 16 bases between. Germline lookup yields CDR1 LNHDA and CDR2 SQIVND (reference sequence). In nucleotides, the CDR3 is TGTGCCAGTAGTACCTCAGGGTTTCCAACCCAAGAGACCCAGTACTTC. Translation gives CASSTSGFPTQETQYF. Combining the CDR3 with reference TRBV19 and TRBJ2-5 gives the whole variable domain DGGITQSPKYLFRKEGQNVTLSCEQNLNHDAMYWYRQDPGQGLRLIYYSQIVNDFQKGDIAEGYSVSREKKESFPLTVTSAQKNPTAFYLCASSTSGFPTQETQYFGPGTRLLVL.

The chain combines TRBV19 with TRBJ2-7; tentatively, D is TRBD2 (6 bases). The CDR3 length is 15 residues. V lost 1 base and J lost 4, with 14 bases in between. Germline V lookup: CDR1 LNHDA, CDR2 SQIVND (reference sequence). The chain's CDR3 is CASSIAGQGGYEQYF. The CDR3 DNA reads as TGTGCCAGTAGTATAGCTGGGCAGGGAGGATACGAGCAGTACTTC.